This TCR beta chain emerged from a study of cytomegalovirus exposure and HLA in healthy donors. Study-level background: Earlier findings included roughly 120 million unique TCR beta sequences obtained from 150 million to 200 million T cells. Findings of the study overall: Follow-up analysis found HLA locus-dependent TCR association rates, highest for DRB1 and lowest for HLA-C.

For this clone: What it binds is not known.

The PCR ran on 60 Vbeta and 13 Jbeta primers. Original processing methods: Around 10 million of the roughly 80 million unique TCR beta chains counted in a later analysis were shared. Measured with immunoSEQ multiplex PCR; TCRdb has only the in-frame clones, and not every one. V, J and clone size derive from that table, while D and trimming were established from the DNA sequence. The sample yields 95,000 to 150,000 clones, over 65% seen once. The CDR3 spans 15 residues. V lost 6 bases and J 1 base, leaving 14 bases between the germline ends. Germline loops: CDR1 MNHEY, CDR2 SVGAGI. The sample consisted of PBMCs. The chain has TRBV6-5 and TRBJ2-3; maybe TRBD1 (6 bases). This sequence was found in a woman between 35 and 50 years old in good health and CMV-seronegative. This CDR3 is CASRPQGPGTDTQYF. In DNA, the CDR3 is TGTGCCAGCAGGCCACAGGGTCCGGGCACAGATACGCAGTATTTT.